The 5 T cell receptor beta chains below all came from one sample that was sequenced in a study of T-cell reconstitution after alpha-beta-depleted transplantation in children (dated by TCRdb to 2016 to 2018). Library preparation employed PCR. TCRdb names Illumina HiSeq 2500 as the instrument used. To normalize quantification of the TCRbeta repertoire, the TCR libraries were built with molecular barcoding that relied on unique molecular identifiers. In-frame beta chains were kept once TCRdb had trimmed the public reads at Q25 with fastp and called clones with MiXCR. Here each entry gathers all rows of one CDR3 protein and keeps the most common genes and DNA. This sample is represented by about 1,000,000 distinct CDR3 sequences; roughly 31% of them were singletons. The ten largest clones capture roughly 28% of the sample. The meaning of the sample's treatment or condition label: allogeneic hematopoietic cell transplantation with graft depleted of TCRalphabeta T cells and CD19 B cells.

The sample consisted of PBMCs, mostly from graft donor cells, taken 360 days after TCRalphabeta/CD19-depleted stem cell transplant. The receptor set was obtained from a boy younger than two who had a stem cell transplant for SCID, so the T cells may come from the graft donor.

The gene calls are TRBV7-3 and TRBJ2-2; D is ambiguous. In germline, CDR1 is SGHTA, CDR2 FQGTGA. V was clipped by 3 bases and J by 7 bases, with 9 bases between them. This CDR3 comprises 13 residues. The CDR3 protein is CASSFRGGGELFF. DNA of the CDR3: TGTGCCAGCAGCTTTCGTGGCGGCGGGGAGCTGTTTTTT.

The rearrangement joins TRBV28 to TRBJ2-5, with 13 bases identical to TRBD2. The CDR3 runs to 15 residues. Per germline, CDR1 MDHEN and CDR2 SYDVKM. With 3 bases clipped from V and 5 bases from J, the junction kept 3 bases outside the gene matches. The CDR3 is CASSFLGLAGETQYF. CDR3 sequence (DNA): TGTGCCAGCAGTTTTCTGGGACTAGCGGGGGAGACCCAGTACTTC. Based on the CDR3 plus reference TRBV28 and TRBJ2-5, the full variable domain is DVKVTQSSRYLVKRTGEKVFLECVQDMDHENMFWYRQDPGLGLRLIYFSYDVKMKEKGDIPEGYSVSREKKERFSLILESASTNQTSMYLCASSFLGLAGETQYFGPGTRLLVL.

The chain employs TRBV7-9 and TRBJ2-2, with 9 bases lining up with TRBD2. Germline-derived CDR1 and CDR2 are SEHNR and FQNEAQ (reference sequence). V lost 10 bases, J lost 6 bases, and 12 bases stayed unmatched. The CDR3 is made up of 15 amino acids. In DNA, the CDR3 is TGTGCCACTGGGCCGGGACTAGCAACCGCCGGGGAGCTGTTTTTT. Encoded protein: CATGPGLATAGELFF.

The V call is TRBV15, the J call TRBJ2-7; D might be TRBD1 (5 bases). The CDR3 is made up of 14 amino acids. Germline V gene data show CDR1 as LNHNV and CDR2 as YYDKDF (reference sequence). Trimming shortened V by 0 bases and J by 7 bases, and 13 bases separated the two germline ends. CDR3 sequence: CATSRDQGSEEQYF. In DNA, the CDR3 is TGTGCCACCAGCAGAGATCAGGGCTCAGAGGAGCAGTACTTC.

The CDR3 region has the DNA TGTGCCACCAGTGACCGACTAGCGGGGGGATCTGTTACCGGGGAGCTGTTTTTT. This encodes CATSDRLAGGSVTGELFF. The gene calls are TRBV24-1 and TRBJ2-2; 13 bases line up with TRBD2. Trimming removed 4 bases from V and 5 bases from J; junction bases left unmatched: 9. In germline, CDR1 is KGHDR, CDR2 SFDVKD. This CDR3 region has 18 residues.